The rows below give T cell receptor beta chains drawn from one sample of a study of shared clonotypes between healthy human individuals. Generated by immunoSEQ multiplex PCR, the TCRdb table keeps only in-frame clones and is missing some. Among 550,000 to 850,000 clones listed, over 60% were seen once. Sequencing input: memory CD4+ T cells sorted from blood. The receptors come from a woman in her 30s in good health. CDR3s include the opening cysteine and the closing phenylalanine or tryptophan. The order of the fields is clone size, D gene, V gene, J gene, CDR3 DNA, CDR3 protein. The D gene is left open where the match is weak. Size values are once, few and many counts, or a class for expanded clones, and some rows have none.

-	-	TRBV11-2	TRBJ2-4	TGTGCCAGCAGCTTAAGAGCTCAGGATGGCATTCAGTACTTC	CASSLRAQDGIQYF
-	TRBD2	TRBV7-8	TRBJ2-1	TGTGCCAGCAGAAGGGGACTAGCGGGAGTGGATGAGCAGTTCTTC	CASRRGLAGVDEQFF
-	-	TRBV2	TRBJ1-5	TGTGCCAGCAGTGAATCTCAGCTTAGCAATCAGCCCCAGCATTTT	CASSESQLSNQPQHF
-	TRBD1	TRBV20-1	TRBJ2-3	TGCAGTGCTGGACAGGGGAATACGCAGTATTTT	CSAGQGNTQYF
-	-	TRBV5-3	TRBJ2-2	TGTGCCAGAAGCACGAAGACAACCGGGACCGCATCATCGGGGACCGGGGAGCTGTTTTTT	CARSTKTTGTASSGTGELFF
few	TRBD2	TRBV5-1	TRBJ2-1	TGCGCCAGCAGCTTAGCCGGACTAGCGGGAGGATCCTCTACGTACAATGAGCTGTTCTTC	CASSLAGLAGGSSTYNELFF
few	-	TRBV4-2	TRBJ1-4	TGTGCCAGCAGCCAAGATTTTGGCAGCCTTAGGGAAAAACTGTTTTTT	CASSQDFGSLREKLFF
-	-	TRBV5-8	TRBJ2-7	TGTGCCAGCAGCTTGTTCCGGGAAACCTACGAGCAGTACTTC	CASSLFRETYEQYF
-	TRBD2	TRBV5-1	TRBJ2-5	TGCGCCAGCAGCGTACTAGCGGGAGTAGAAGAGACCCAGTACTTC	CASSVLAGVEETQYF
-	-	TRBV5-1	TRBJ2-1	TGCGCCAGCAGGGACGGGACCATCAATGAGCAGTTCTTC	CASRDGTINEQFF
-	TRBD1	TRBV2	TRBJ2-2	TGTGCCAGCAGTCCTAGGACAGGCACGAACACCGGGGAGCTGTTTTTT	CASSPRTGTNTGELFF
-	TRBD1	TRBV15	TRBJ1-4	TGTGCCACCAGCGTACACAGGGGGACTAATGAAAAACTGTTTTTT	CATSVHRGTNEKLFF
-	-	TRBV18	TRBJ2-2	TGTGCCAGCTCACCGTTACAGGGGAGGACCGGGGAGCTGTTTTTT	CASSPLQGRTGELFF